The sequence of this T cell receptor beta chain was determined in a study of blood T cell repertoires in COVID-19. Study at large: COVID-19 samples from acute and convalescent phases originated in the United States, Italy and Spain.

Study processing details: The authors estimated nucleated cell counts from reference gene primer amplification. This table comes from immunoSEQ multiplex PCR, and its TCRdb copy is limited to in-frame clones, with some not included. V, J and clone size are taken as reported in that table, and D and trimming were inferred from the DNA itself. Of about 120,000 clones listed, 79% were seen once; the top ten hold 3% to 4.5%. This CDR3 comprises 13 residues. V was cut by 7 bases and J by 0 bases, with 7 bases left in between. Germline V gene sequence: CDR1 LNHDA, CDR2 SQIVND (reference sequence). Material for sequencing was peripheral blood. The sequence was obtained from a woman older than 75 with acute or convalescent COVID-19. The chain joins TRBV19 to TRBJ1-5; no reliable D call. In DNA form, the CDR3 reads TGTGCCAGTACGAAACATAGCAATCAGCCCCAGCATTTT. Its protein product is CASTKHSNQPQHF. The entire variable domain, with the rest obtained from reference TRBV19 and TRBJ1-5, is as follows: DGGITQSPKYLFRKEGQNVTLSCEQNLNHDAMYWYRQDPGQGLRLIYYSQIVNDFQKGDIAEGYSVSREKKESFPLTVTSAQKNPTAFYLCASTKHSNQPQHFGDGTRLSIL.